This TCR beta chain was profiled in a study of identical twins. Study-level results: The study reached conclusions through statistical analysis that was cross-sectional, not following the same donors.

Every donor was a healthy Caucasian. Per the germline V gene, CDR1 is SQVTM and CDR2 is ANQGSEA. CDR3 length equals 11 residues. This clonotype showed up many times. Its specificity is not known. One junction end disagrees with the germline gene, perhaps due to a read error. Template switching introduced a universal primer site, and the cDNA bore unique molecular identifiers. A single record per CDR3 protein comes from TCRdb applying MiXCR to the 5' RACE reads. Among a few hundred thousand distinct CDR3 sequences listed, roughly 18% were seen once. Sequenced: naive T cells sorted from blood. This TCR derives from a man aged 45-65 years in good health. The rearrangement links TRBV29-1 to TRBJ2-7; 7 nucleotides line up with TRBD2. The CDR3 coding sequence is TGCAGCGTTGAAGACTTGGCGGGAGCGGCCTTC. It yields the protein CSVEDLAGAAF.